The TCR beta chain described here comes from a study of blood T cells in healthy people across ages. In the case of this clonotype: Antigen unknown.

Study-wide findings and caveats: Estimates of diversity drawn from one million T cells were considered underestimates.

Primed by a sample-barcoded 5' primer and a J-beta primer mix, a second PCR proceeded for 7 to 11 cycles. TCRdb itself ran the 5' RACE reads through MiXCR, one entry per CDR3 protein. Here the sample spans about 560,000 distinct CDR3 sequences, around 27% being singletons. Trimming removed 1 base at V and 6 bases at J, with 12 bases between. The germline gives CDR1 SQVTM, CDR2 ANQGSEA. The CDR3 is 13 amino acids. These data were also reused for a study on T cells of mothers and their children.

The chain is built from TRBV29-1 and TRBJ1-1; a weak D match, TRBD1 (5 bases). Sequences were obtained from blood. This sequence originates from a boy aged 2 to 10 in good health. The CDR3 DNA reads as TGCAGCGTTGAAGGGACATCCAATCCTGAAGCTTTCTTT. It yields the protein CSVEGTSNPEAFF.